Listed here is a single T cell receptor (beta chain). This record belongs to a study of cytomegalovirus exposure and HLA in healthy donors. The germline gives CDR1 SGHRS, CDR2 YFSETQ. This CDR3 spans 15 amino acids. The junction had 4 bases not matched to a gene; V was cut back by 4 bases and J by 0 bases. With 60 Vbeta and 13 Jbeta primers, the PCR was carried out. Assay: immunoSEQ multiplex PCR; the TCRdb copy retains only in-frame clones and omits some. The profile covers some 120,000 clones, with less than 80% appearing a single time and under 4.5% taken by the ten largest. The TCR originated in a man in his forties in good health and CMV-seropositive. V gene TRBV5-1 combines with J gene TRBJ2-5; 9 bases agree with TRBD1. The source material was PBMCs. The CDR3 nucleotides read TGCGCCAGCAGCCCCGGGACAGGGAACCAAGAGACCCAGTACTTC. It translates to CASSPGTGNQETQYF.